This T cell receptor (beta chain) was sequenced for a study of a mutant IDH1 vaccine in newly diagnosed glioma. As for the study in general: The sex distribution of treated patients was 62.5% male and approximately 40% female, with a mean age of roughly 40 years. Patients got radiotherapy, temozolomide, or both beforehand, and most got both.

Method: immunoSEQ multiplex PCR; TCRdb's copy keeps in-frame clones and lacks some. The sample lists around 24,000 clones; roughly 93% were seen once. Time point noted: baseline, week 1 (first vaccination visit). As to treatment: pre-vaccination baseline after standard-of-care therapy. V lost 0 bases to trimming and J lost 0 bases, with 12 bases between them. The CDR3 runs to 16 residues. The germline V gene encodes CDR1 SGHNT and CDR2 YYREEE (reference sequence). The gene calls are TRBV5-4 and TRBJ1-1, with D tentatively TRBD1 (5 bases). The receptor was isolated from a man aged 35 to 55 with glioma. The sequencing here drew on PBMCs, taken from a glioma patient treated with radiotherapy, temozolomide or both. The CDR3 loop is CASSLVGAGMNTEAFF. The CDR3 region has the DNA TGTGCCAGCAGCTTGGTAGGGGCAGGTATGAACACTGAAGCTTTCTTT.